Given below is one T cell receptor beta chain in context. TCRdb itself ran the RT-PCR reads through MiXCR, one entry per CDR3 protein. The table includes hundreds of thousands of distinct CDR3 sequences, approximately 15% detected once. The data belong to a study of response to subunit inactivated influenza vaccine. The TCR comes from a man aged 50 to 60 who received an inactivated influenza vaccine. The starting material was PBMCs from blood, obtained roughly 2 weeks before vaccination.

DNA for the CDR3: TGCGCCAGCAGCCAAGAGCTTGCTGGGGCCAACGTCCTGACTTTC. Protein product: CASSQELAGANVLTF. This chain links TRBV4-3 with TRBJ2-6; D not certain. The length of the CDR3 is 15 residues. Trimming removed 0 bases at V and 2 bases at J, with 5 bases between. Looked up from germline, CDR1 is LGHNA and CDR2 is YSLEER.